Presented here are 2 T cell receptor beta chains from one specimen sequenced in a study of beta chain features in type 1 diabetes. No antigen has been assigned to these receptors. The isolated RNA, all of it, was reverse transcribed, so expressed TCRB transcripts were what got sequenced. Method: immunoSEQ multiplex PCR; TCRdb's copy keeps in-frame clones and lacks some. The table shows more than 300,000 clones, with approximately 12% occurring only once. Study results and limitations: For Type 1 diabetes patients, all four CD4+ subsets carried TCRB CDR3s that were moderately but significantly shorter.

The sequenced sample consisted of naive CD4+ T cells from blood. The receptors come from a young woman with type 1 diabetes.

This clone was counted a few times. J is TRBJ2-3 and V is TRBV11-2, with D possibly being TRBD2 (5 bases). The germline CDR1 and CDR2 sequences are SGHAT and FQNNGV. V lost 4 bases to trimming and J lost 8 bases, with 13 bases between them. The CDR3 is made up of 13 amino acids. The CDR3 spells CASSSTGSITQYF. DNA of the CDR3: TGTGCCAGCAGCTCTACGGGATCGATTACGCAGTATTTT.

V and J are TRBV25-1 and TRBJ2-5; the D is unclear. The CDR3 spans 15 residues. V shed 3 bases and J shed 5 bases, with 16 bases lying between them. Germline values: CDR1 MGHDK, CDR2 SYGVNS. CDR3 residues: CASSDDGGTRETQYF. CDR3 bases: TGTGCCAGCAGTGACGACGGCGGCACCCGGGAGACCCAGTACTTC.